What follows are 28 T cell receptor beta chains derived from one specimen sequenced in a study of T cell responses to AZD1222 COVID-19 vaccine. Repertoires were generated with immunoSEQ multiplex PCR, while TCRdb's copy carries only in-frame clones and drops some. The data show about 150,000 clones, about 88% seen once. The starting material was peripheral blood, obtained after recovery from COVID-19. The source is an adult who had recovered from COVID-19.

This chain joins TRBV10-3 and TRBJ1-4; a weak D match, TRBD1 (6 bases). V lost 3 bases and J lost 3, with 11 bases in between. This CDR3 is built from 15 residues. Germline V lookup: CDR1 ENHRY, CDR2 SYGVKD. The CDR3 bases are TGTGCCATCAGTGACCAGGGGAGGGCTAATGAAAAACTGTTTTTT. It is translated as CAISDQGRANEKLFF.

This clone was seen only a few times. The chain employs TRBV4-3 and TRBJ1-3; D perhaps matches TRBD1 (5 bases). V dropped 0 bases and J dropped 2 bases, with 5 bases sitting between them. CDR1 is LGHNA, CDR2 YSLEER, per germline. The CDR3 loop spans 14 amino acids. The CDR3 DNA sequence: TGCGCCAGCAGCCAAGAGGGGCCTGGAAACACCATATATTTT. Amino acids: CASSQEGPGNTIYF.

The rearrangement links TRBV7-9 to TRBJ1-1; 9 nucleotides align to TRBD1. The junction had 4 bases not matched to a gene; V was cut back by 4 bases and J by 4 bases. This CDR3 has 14 residues. Germline V gene lookup returns CDR1 SEHNR and CDR2 FQNEAQ (reference sequence). CDR3 region: CASSSTGGITEAFF. Written as DNA, the CDR3 is TGTGCCAGCAGCTCGACAGGGGGGATCACTGAAGCTTTCTTT.

This clone appeared once. The chain uses TRBV2 and TRBJ1-1; no firm D call. The CDR3 is 15 residues long. The V gene lost 7 bases and the J gene lost 1 base, with 16 bases spanning the gap. The germline CDR1 and CDR2 sequences are SNHLY and FYNNEI. CDR3 amino acids: CASKASVFGNTEAFF. CDR3 DNA sequence: TGTGCCAGCAAAGCCTCAGTATTTGGGAACACTGAAGCTTTCTTT.

The genes are TRBV5-1 and TRBJ2-7; D unclear. CDR1 is SGHRS and CDR2 is YFSETQ in the germline V gene. The CDR3 extends over 14 amino acids. Trimming took off 3 bases at V and 4 bases at J, with 14 bases between the two ends. DNA of the CDR3: TGCGCCAGCAGCTCCTTGGGCCTCGGGTACGAGCAGTACTTC. Amino acid sequence: CASSSLGLGYEQYF.

V gene TRBV29-1 combines with J gene TRBJ2-3; possibly TRBD1 for D (5 bases). Germline V lookup: CDR1 SQVTM, CDR2 ANQGSEA. V lost 7 bases and J lost 6, with 8 bases in between. The CDR3 is made up of 10 amino acids. In DNA form, the CDR3 reads TGCAGCGGGGGCCAGGATACGCAGTATTTT. Translation gives CSGGQDTQYF.

V is TRBV10-1 and J is TRBJ2-1; D unclear. There are 14 residues in the CDR3. Germline V gene data show CDR1 as WNHNN and CDR2 as SYGVQD (reference sequence). V lost 3 bases to trimming and J lost 2 bases, with 8 bases between them. The CDR3 spells CASSDAAAYNEQFF. The CDR3 coding sequence is TGCGCCAGCAGTGACGCGGCCGCCTACAATGAGCAGTTCTTC.

The chain links TRBV11-2 to TRBJ2-2; unclear D gene. The CDR3 is made up of 16 amino acids. Deletions cut 3 bases from V and 4 bases from J, with 15 bases between. Germline-derived CDR1 and CDR2 are SGHAT and FQNNGV. Here the CDR3 reads CASSLVRGFGTGELFF. DNA of the CDR3: TGTGCCAGCAGCTTGGTGCGAGGCTTCGGCACCGGGGAGCTGTTTTTT. Complete variable domain (other parts from reference TRBV11-2 and TRBJ2-2): EAGVAQSPRYKIIEKRQSVAFWCNPISGHATLYWYQQILGQGPKLLIQFQNNGVVDDSQLPKDRFSAERLKGVDSTLKIQPAKLEDSAVYLCASSLVRGFGTGELFFGEGSRLTVL.

CDR3 region: CASSHYPNTEAFF. The CDR3 DNA reads as TGTGCCAGCAGCCATTATCCTAACACTGAAGCTTTCTTT. The chain couples TRBV12-1 to TRBJ1-1. TRBV12-1 is reported as a pseudogene. This CDR3 comprises 13 residues.

The chain is built from TRBV5-4 and TRBJ2-2; 9 bases agree with TRBD1. V lost 4 bases to trimming and J lost 7 bases; unmatched junction nucleotides: 11. CDR1 SGHNT and CDR2 YYREEE come from the germline V gene (reference sequence). This CDR3 region has 16 residues. CDR3 sequence reads: CASSHANRGRVGELFF. The CDR3 DNA sequence: TGTGCCAGCAGCCACGCTAACAGGGGGCGCGTCGGGGAGCTGTTTTTT.

CDR3 DNA: TGTGCCAGTAGCCCAGCGACAGGGGGCTACCAGCCCCAGCATTTT. As protein: CASSPATGGYQPQHF. V and J are TRBV19 and TRBJ1-5, with 10 positions matching TRBD1. Germline-derived CDR1 and CDR2 are LNHDA and SQIVND (reference sequence). The CDR3 is made up of 15 amino acids. Trimming removed 6 bases from V and 7 bases from J; junction bases left unmatched: 9.

The CDR3 DNA follows: TGTGCCAGCAGCTTAAACCAGGGGGCCTACAATGAGCAGTTCTTC. Residues: CASSLNQGAYNEQFF. This chain links TRBV7-3 with TRBJ2-1; 7 bases map to TRBD1. Trimming took 1 base from V and 2 from J; bases not matched to a gene: 2. Germline V CDR1 and CDR2: SGHTA, FQGTGA. This CDR3 comprises 15 residues.

The chain links TRBV19 to TRBJ2-7; 11 nucleotides align to TRBD2. Germline V gene lookup returns CDR1 LNHDA and CDR2 SQIVND (reference sequence). This CDR3 comprises 14 residues. The V segment lost 5 bases and the J segment 7 bases; nucleotides outside the gene matches: 7. The CDR3 here is CASSGLAGGGEQYF. The CDR3, as DNA: TGTGCCAGTAGTGGGCTAGCGGGAGGCGGTGAGCAGTACTTC. The whole variable domain, filled in from reference TRBV19 and TRBJ2-7, reads DGGITQSPKYLFRKEGQNVTLSCEQNLNHDAMYWYRQDPGQGLRLIYYSQIVNDFQKGDIAEGYSVSREKKESFPLTVTSAQKNPTAFYLCASSGLAGGGEQYFGPGTRLTVT.

This clone appeared a single time. CDR3 in amino acids: CASSPDMTGGPLHF. As DNA, the CDR3 is TGTGCCAGCTCACCCGACATGACCGGGGGCCCCCTCCACTTT. The gene calls are TRBV18 and TRBJ1-6, with D tentatively TRBD1 (6 bases). The V and J ends lost 3 bases and 13 bases respectively, with 16 bases between them. The CDR3 sequence is 14 residues long. Germline V CDR1 and CDR2: KGHSH, LQKENI.

The V call is TRBV27, the J call TRBJ2-5; 9 bases map to TRBD2. J lost 9 bases, V lost 0 bases, and 8 bases had no gene match. Germline V CDR1 and CDR2: MNHEY, SMNVEV (reference sequence). The CDR3 has 15 amino acids. CDR3 nucleotide sequence: TGTGCCAGCAGTTTATCGGGCCTAGCGGGAAAGGCCCAGTACTTC. Translating gives CASSLSGLAGKAQYF.

This clone was seen a few times. This chain connects TRBV29-1 to TRBJ2-5, with 7 bases that match TRBD1. Germline CDR1 and CDR2: SQVTM and ANQGSEA. This CDR3 spans 15 amino acids. V was pared by 7 bases and J by 2 bases, with 13 bases of the junction left unmatched. CDR3 bases: TGCAGCGCCAAACCCCCCGGGACAGCACAAGAGACCCAGTACTTC. Amino acids: CSAKPPGTAQETQYF.

The J gene is TRBJ2-3, the V gene TRBV4-3, with a possible D match to TRBD1 (6 bases). Trimming removed 2 bases at V and 4 bases at J, with 10 bases between. Per the germline V gene, CDR1 is LGHNA and CDR2 is YSLEER. The CDR3 spans 14 residues. CDR3 sequence (DNA): TGCGCCAGCAGCCAAAACACAGGGCCAGATACGCAGTATTTT. Protein sequence: CASSQNTGPDTQYF.

In its sample, this clone was seen a few times. The CDR3: CASSYSVLNSPLHF. The CDR3, as DNA: TGTGCCAGCAGTTACTCGGTTCTCAATTCACCCCTCCACTTT. The V call is TRBV6-2 or TRBV6-3, the J call TRBJ1-6; D gene unclear. V was shortened by 0 bases and J by 7 bases, with 7 bases between the two germline ends. The CDR3 has 14 residues. The V gene's germline CDR1 is MNHEY and CDR2 SVGEGT.

The chain recombines TRBV11-2 with TRBJ2-7; TRBD2 matches 10 bases. Per the germline V gene, CDR1 is SGHAT and CDR2 is FQNNGV. Trimming took 5 bases from V and 2 from J; bases not matched to a gene: 6. The CDR3 length is 15 residues. In nucleotides, the CDR3 is TGTGCCAGCAGCCCCCGGACTAGCGGCACCTACGAGCAGTACTTC. Translating gives CASSPRTSGTYEQYF.

In DNA form, the CDR3 reads TGCGCCAGCAGCCAAGGTAGGGGGCTATACGAGCAGTACTTC. It codes for CASSQGRGLYEQYF. The V and J genes are TRBV4-1 and TRBJ2-7, with 7 positions matching TRBD1. Germline values: CDR1 MGHRA, CDR2 YSYEKL. The CDR3 spans 14 residues. The V and J ends lost 1 base and 4 bases, in that order; junction bases with no gene match: 4.

The rearrangement links TRBV5-1 to TRBJ1-6, with D uncertain. CDR1 and CDR2 (germline): SGHRS, YFSETQ. CDR3 length: 15 amino acids. V was shortened by 3 bases and J by 10 bases, with 17 bases between the two germline ends. Here the CDR3 DNA reads TGCGCCAGCAGCTCCGATCTGGGGTTAGGGTCACCCCTCCACTTT. This translates into CASSSDLGLGSPLHF.

The gene calls are TRBV27 and TRBJ1-1; 9 bases map to TRBD1. CDR3 size: 14 residues. Germline V lookup: CDR1 MNHEY, CDR2 SMNVEV (reference sequence). With V trimmed by 7 bases and J by 1 base, 4 bases remained unmatched. The CDR3 here is CASTPTGGNTEAFF. CDR3 nucleotide sequence: TGTGCCAGCACCCCGACAGGGGGGAACACTGAAGCTTTCTTT.

This clone was found once. This rearrangement joins TRBV19 to TRBJ1-2; 7 nucleotides line up with TRBD1. CDR1 and CDR2 from the germline V gene are LNHDA and SQIVND (reference sequence). V dropped 5 bases and J dropped 7; count of bases not matched to a gene: 4. The CDR3 has 12 amino acids. This chain's CDR3 is CASSDRVVGYTF. The CDR3 DNA sequence: TGTGCCAGTAGTGACAGGGTAGTTGGCTACACCTTC.

The rearrangement uses TRBV11-2 and TRBJ2-1; maybe TRBD2 (7 bases). V lost 1 base and J lost 7, with 17 bases in between. This CDR3 has 16 residues. Per germline, CDR1 SGHAT and CDR2 FQNNGV. The CDR3 is CASSLVRGGVGNEQFF. CDR3 DNA: TGTGCCAGCAGCTTAGTTCGCGGGGGCGTTGGGAATGAGCAGTTCTTC.

V usage is TRBV9 and J usage is TRBJ2-3, with TRBD2 matching 10 bases. CDR1 SGDLS and CDR2 YYNGEE come from the germline V gene. With V trimmed by 2 bases and J by 6 bases, 9 bases remained unmatched. This CDR3 contains 16 residues. The CDR3 DNA reads TGTGCCAGCAGCGTGGCTAGCGGGAGTTTATCGGATACGCAGTATTTT. Protein product: CASSVASGSLSDTQYF. Drawing the rest from reference TRBV9 and TRBJ2-3, the complete variable domain is DSGVTQTPKHLITATGQRVTLRCSPRSGDLSVYWYQQSLDQGLQFLIQYYNGEERAKGNILERFSAQQFPDLHSELNLSSLELGDSALYFCASSVASGSLSDTQYFGPGTRLTVL.

V gene TRBV5-6 combines with J gene TRBJ1-1; TRBD1 aligns across 8 bases. Germline-derived CDR1 and CDR2 are SGHDT and YYEEEE. V trimming: 0 bases; J trimming: 7 bases; junction bases outside the gene matches: 2. The CDR3 is made up of 13 amino acids. In DNA form, the CDR3 reads TGTGCCAGCAGCTTGGGAACAGGGGGTGAAGCTTTCTTT. It specifies CASSLGTGGEAFF.

The chain couples TRBV5-4 to TRBJ1-1; TRBD1 agrees at 9 bases. Germline V gene lookup returns CDR1 SGHNT and CDR2 YYREEE (reference sequence). The CDR3 runs to 16 residues. Trimming removed 5 bases from V and 1 base from J; junction bases left unmatched: 9. CDR3 DNA sequence: TGTGCCAGCAGAGAGGGACAGGGAGTAGAGAACACTGAAGCTTTCTTT. Protein product: CASREGQGVENTEAFF. Together with reference TRBV5-4 and TRBJ1-1, the CDR3 gives the full variable domain: ETGVTQSPTHLIKTRGQQVTLRCSSQSGHNTVSWYQQALGQGPQFIFQYYREEENGRGNFPPRFSGLQFPNYSSELNVNALELDDSALYLCASREGQGVENTEAFFGQGTRLTVV.

This chain uses TRBV11-2 with TRBJ1-5, with 9 bases identical to TRBD1. CDR1 is SGHAT, CDR2 FQNNGV, per germline. V lost 5 bases, J lost 4 bases, and 6 bases stayed unmatched. The CDR3 length is 15 residues. The CDR3 DNA follows: TGTGCCAGCAGCCCGGACAGGGGTTATAATCAGCCCCAGCATTTT. Its translation: CASSPDRGYNQPQHF.